This TCR beta chain comes out of a study of blood T cells in healthy people across ages. Study outcomes and limitations: Unsorted PBMC input precluded a conclusive naive versus antigen-experienced comparison. Investigators treated diversity estimates from one million T cells as underestimates.

A sample-barcoded 5' primer and a J-beta primer mix were used in a second PCR of about 7 to 11 cycles. TCRdb analysed the 5' RACE reads with MiXCR anew, one entry per CDR3 protein. Counted here are 650,000 to 800,000 distinct CDR3 sequences, under 65% occurring once; the ten biggest clones make up about 13%. With regard to this clonotype: Its cognate antigen is unknown.

Trimming shortened V by 3 bases and J by 0 bases, and 6 bases separated the two germline ends. Germline lookup yields CDR1 SNHLY and CDR2 FYNNEI. This CDR3 region has 15 residues. Caucasian individuals from Russia who were healthy and aged about 6 to 95 acted as donors. The sample comprised blood. This chain joins TRBV2 and TRBJ1-6; D is uncertain. The source is a woman aged 80 or over in good health. The CDR3 DNA follows: TGTGCCAGCAGTGAGGTGGTCTCCTATAATTCACCCCTCCACTTT. Its protein product is CASSEVVSYNSPLHF.